The clone carrying this T cell receptor beta chain appeared many times. CDR1 and CDR2 (germline): SGHDN, FVKESK. CDR3 length equals 17 residues. Trimming removed 1 base at V and 3 bases at J, with 18 bases between. Using RNA transcripts as the source, TCR beta CDR3 regions were amplified. First-round RT-PCR of the TCR CDR3 relied on the HTBI primer set. MiXCR, applied by TCRdb to the multiplex PCR reads, yields one record per CDR3 protein. The repertoire holds 35,000 to 40,000 distinct CDR3 sequences, with around half as singletons. The entry originates in a study of T cells in Graves' hyperthyroidism and ophthalmopathy. The overall study: Sampling of peripheral blood happened at initial diagnosis, prior to any treatment.

This TCR derives from a woman aged 50 to 60 with Graves' hyperthyroidism that later progressed to Graves' ophthalmopathy. The V and J genes are TRBV14 and TRBJ1-1, with D uncertain. The material sequenced was blood. CDR3 residues: CASSQVFGGRPDTEAFF. In DNA, the CDR3 is TGTGCCAGCAGCCAAGTTTTCGGCGGACGTCCGGACACTGAAGCTTTCTTT.